The source of this T cell receptor beta chain is a study of blood T cells in healthy people across ages. CDR3 size: 16 residues. Germline lookup yields CDR1 SGDLS and CDR2 YYNGEE. Remarks on this clonotype: What it recognizes is unknown. At one boundary the junction diverges from the germline segment, which might be a read error.

Findings and limits, study-wide: Because sorting was not performed, PBMCs prevented conclusive naive versus antigen-experienced comparison. Per-million-T-cell TCR beta diversity fell roughly linearly with age.

Peripheral blood samples of around 9.3 milliliters were drawn from each donor. A second PCR of 7 to 11 cycles used a sample-barcoded 5' primer and a J-beta primer mix. Any given sample supplied a minimum of 3 million CDR3-containing paired-end reads. TCRdb used MiXCR to reprocess the 5' RACE reads, holding one entry per CDR3 protein. Altogether around 1.5 million distinct CDR3 sequences are present, approximately 59% being singletons, with the ten largest covering over 5%. The clonotype was recovered from a man younger than 35 in good health. The specimen sequenced was blood. The J gene is TRBJ1-2, the V gene TRBV9, with 7 positions matching TRBD1. This CDR3 reads CASSVPDRVLYYGHTF. The CDR3 DNA is TGTGCCAGCAGCGTTCCCGACAGGGTTCTCTACTATGGCCACACCTTC.